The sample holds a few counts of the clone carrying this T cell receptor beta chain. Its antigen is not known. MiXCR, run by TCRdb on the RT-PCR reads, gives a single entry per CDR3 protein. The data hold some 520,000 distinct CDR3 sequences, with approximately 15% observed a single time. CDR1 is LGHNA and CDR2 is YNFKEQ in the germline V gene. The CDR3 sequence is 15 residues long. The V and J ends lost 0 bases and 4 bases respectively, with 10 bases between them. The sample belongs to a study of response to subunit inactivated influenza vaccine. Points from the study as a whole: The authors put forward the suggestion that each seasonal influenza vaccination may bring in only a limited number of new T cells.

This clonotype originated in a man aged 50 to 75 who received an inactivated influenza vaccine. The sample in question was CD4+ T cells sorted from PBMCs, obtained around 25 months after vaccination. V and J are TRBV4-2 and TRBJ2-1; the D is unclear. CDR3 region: CASSQEKRVYNEQFF. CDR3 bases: TGTGCCAGCAGCCAAGAAAAACGGGTATACAATGAGCAGTTCTTC.